The 22 T cell receptor beta chains reported below all come from one sample, sequenced in a study of cytomegalovirus exposure and HLA in healthy donors. Primers for the PCR totalled 60 Vbeta and 13 Jbeta. The protocol was immunoSEQ multiplex PCR, while the TCRdb copy is restricted to in-frame clones and leaves out a portion. The sample records 20,000 to 30,000 clones, more than 70% being singletons. Material: PBMCs. The receptors stem from a male donor in good health and CMV-seronegative.

The J gene is TRBJ1-1, the V gene TRBV19, with a weak D call TRBD1 (6 bases). Trimming took off 6 bases at V and 1 base at J, with 12 bases between the two ends. CDR3 length: 14 amino acids. Germline V gene data show CDR1 as LNHDA and CDR2 as SQIVND (reference sequence). The CDR3 DNA follows: TGTGCCAGTAGCAGGAGACAGGAGAACACTGAAGCTTTCTTT. It yields the protein CASSRRQENTEAFF.

The chain is built from TRBV19 and TRBJ1-5; D remains unclear. The CDR3 is 14 residues long. Trimming pared 6 bases from V and 1 base from J, leaving 10 bases between. The germline CDR1 and CDR2 sequences are LNHDA and SQIVND (reference sequence). The CDR3 region has the DNA TGTGCCAGTAGAGTTTGGCAGAGCAATCAGCCCCAGCATTTT. It is translated as CASRVWQSNQPQHF.

This chain connects TRBV7-2 to TRBJ1-5; possibly TRBD1 for D (6 bases). The germline CDR1 and CDR2 sequences are SGHTA and FQGNSA. The CDR3 loop spans 16 amino acids. V gave up 1 base and J gave up 1 base, with 11 bases separating them. The CDR3 bases are TGTGCCAGCAGCTTAGTGGGGGGGCTGAGCAATCAGCCCCAGCATTTT. Amino acids: CASSLVGGLSNQPQHF.

CDR3 sequence (DNA): TGTGCCAGCCTGAAGGAGGCCGGGGCTGAAGCTTTCTTT. Residues: CASLKEAGAEAFF. This rearrangement joins TRBV6-1 to TRBJ1-1, with D unclear. Between the trimmed V and J ends, which lost 8 bases and 6 bases, there was a span of 16 bases. The CDR3 length is 13 residues. In germline, CDR1 is MNHNS, CDR2 SASEGT.

The V and J genes are TRBV9 and TRBJ2-4, with D possibly being TRBD2 (6 bases). This CDR3 has 14 residues. V was clipped by 2 bases and J by 3 bases, with 9 bases between them. The V gene's germline CDR1 is SGDLS and CDR2 YYNGEE. DNA of the CDR3: TGTGCCAGCAGCGTGGGGGGAGGCAAAAACATTCAGTACTTC. This encodes CASSVGGGKNIQYF.

The rearrangement joins TRBV6-5 to TRBJ2-3, with 13 positions matching TRBD2. Trimming took 5 bases from V and 4 from J; bases not matched to a gene: 3. Germline loops: CDR1 MNHEY, CDR2 SVGAGI. The length of the CDR3 is 15 residues. The CDR3 nucleotides are TGTGCCAGCAGTAAACTAGCGGGAGGGCCAGATACGCAGTATTTT. Translating gives CASSKLAGGPDTQYF.

The V gene is TRBV6-6, the J gene TRBJ2-1; 16 bases map to TRBD2. V shed 4 bases, J shed 4 bases, and the junction held 1 base outside the gene matches. CDR3 length: 16 amino acids. Germline CDR1 reads MNHNY; CDR2 reads SVGAGI (reference sequence). The CDR3 DNA reads TGTGCCAGCAGTTGGGGACTAGCGGGGGGGTACAATGAGCAGTTCTTC. Protein: CASSWGLAGGYNEQFF.

The genes are TRBV4-3 and TRBJ1-5; tentatively, D is TRBD1 (6 bases). The V end was cut by 0 bases, the J end by 7 bases, with 10 bases between. The germline gives CDR1 LGHNA, CDR2 YSLEER. The CDR3 consists of 14 residues. As DNA, the CDR3 is TGCGCCAGCAGCCAAGACCGGGGGGCCCAGCCCCAGCATTTT. Its protein product is CASSQDRGAQPQHF.

The V gene is TRBV19, the J gene TRBJ1-5; possibly TRBD1 for D (6 bases). V was pared by 5 bases and J by 0 bases, with 17 bases between. The CDR3 spans 17 residues. In germline, CDR1 is LNHDA, CDR2 SQIVND (reference sequence). CDR3 bases: TGTGCCAGTAGTTCCGATGGCAGGGGCCATAGCAATCAGCCCCAGCATTTT. Translated: CASSSDGRGHSNQPQHF.

This clone was seen a few times. The V and J genes are TRBV4-3 and TRBJ1-1, with 7 bases aligning to TRBD1. This CDR3 comprises 16 residues. Germline V CDR1 and CDR2: LGHNA, YSLEER. Unmatched junction bases numbered 6, after V lost 0 bases and J lost 2 bases. DNA for the CDR3: TGCGCCAGCAGCCAAGATCCGCAGGGGGGCAACACTGAAGCTTTCTTT. Its translation: CASSQDPQGGNTEAFF.

The chain links TRBV19 to TRBJ1-4; 7 positions match TRBD1. Trimming at V came to 3 bases and at J to 7 bases, leaving 8 bases not matched to a gene. The CDR3 has 15 amino acids. The V gene's germline CDR1 is LNHDA and CDR2 SQIVND (reference sequence). In DNA form, the CDR3 reads TGTGCCAGTAGTATTGGAGACAGGGCTGCTGAAAAACTGTTTTTT. It specifies CASSIGDRAAEKLFF.

This clone was found a few times. Here the CDR3 reads CASSQDLWQGHQPQHF. The CDR3 coding sequence is TGCGCCAGCAGCCAAGATCTTTGGCAGGGACACCAGCCCCAGCATTTT. The chain recombines TRBV4-3 with TRBJ1-5, with a tentative D call TRBD1 (6 bases). The CDR3 has 16 residues. The germline CDR1 and CDR2 sequences are LGHNA and YSLEER. The V end was cut by 0 bases, the J end by 7 bases, with 16 bases between.

The chain recombines TRBV29-1 with TRBJ2-1; 9 nucleotides line up with TRBD2. CDR1 is SQVTM, CDR2 ANQGSEA, per germline. The ends lost 4 bases at V and 3 bases at J; junction bases unmatched: 7. CDR3 length: 15 amino acids. CDR3 in amino acids: CSVAPRLAVYNEQFF. The CDR3 region has the DNA TGCAGCGTTGCCCCCCGACTAGCGGTCTACAATGAGCAGTTCTTC.

The chain is built from TRBV7-3 and TRBJ2-7, with D perhaps matching TRBD2 (5 bases). Per germline, CDR1 SGHTA and CDR2 FQGTGA. Deletions cut 3 bases from V and 3 bases from J, with 12 bases between. The CDR3 has 14 amino acids. The CDR3: CASSLSRVVYEQYF. CDR3 DNA sequence: TGTGCCAGCAGCTTGTCGAGGGTGGTCTACGAGCAGTACTTC.

Only one count was recorded for this clone. The rearrangement uses TRBV6-5 and TRBJ1-3; 7 nucleotides match TRBD1. The J segment lost 0 bases and the V segment lost 6 bases, leaving 5 bases of the junction unmatched. The CDR3 has 15 residues. Looked up from germline, CDR1 is MNHEY and CDR2 is SVGAGI. The CDR3 bases are TGTGCCAGCAGACGACAGGGCCTCTCTGGAAACACCATATATTTT. It specifies CASRRQGLSGNTIYF.

V usage is TRBV6-5 and J usage is TRBJ1-1, with a weak D call TRBD1 (6 bases). This CDR3 comprises 14 residues. The V gene's germline CDR1 is MNHEY and CDR2 SVGAGI. The V and J ends lost 5 bases and 5 bases respectively, with 15 bases between them. CDR3 residues: CASSPAGAVTEAFF. CDR3 in DNA: TGTGCCAGCAGTCCAGCAGGGGCGGTAACTGAAGCTTTCTTT.

This clone was detected a few times. The chain carries TRBV5-8 and TRBJ1-5, with unresolved D. The V gene lost 6 bases and the J gene lost 5 bases, with 12 bases spanning the gap. Germline V CDR1 and CDR2: SGHTS, YDEGEE. The length of the CDR3 is 13 residues. The chain's CDR3 is CASTASLYQPQHF. The CDR3 coding sequence is TGTGCCAGCACCGCTAGCCTCTATCAGCCCCAGCATTTT. The entire variable domain, with the rest obtained from reference TRBV5-8 and TRBJ1-5, is as follows: EAGVTQSPTHLIKTRGQQATLRCSPISGHTSVYWYQQALGLGLQFLLWYDEGEERNRGNFPPRFSGRQFPNYSSELNVNALELEDSALYLCASTASLYQPQHFGDGTRLSIL.

The genes are TRBV19 and TRBJ1-2; a possible D gene is TRBD1 (6 bases). This CDR3 is 14 amino acids long. The V end was cut by 5 bases, the J end by 2 bases, with 12 bases between. CDR1 and CDR2 from the germline V gene are LNHDA and SQIVND (reference sequence). The CDR3 DNA reads TGTGCCAGTAGTTATTCAACAGGGAACTATGGCTACACCTTC. Translating gives CASSYSTGNYGYTF.

The rearrangement joins TRBV5-6 to TRBJ2-1; 10 bases fit TRBD1. The length of the CDR3 is 15 residues. V lost 5 bases, J lost 5 bases, and 7 bases stayed unmatched. The germline CDR1 and CDR2 sequences are SGHDT and YYEEEE. CDR3 nucleotide sequence: TGTGCCAGCAGGCAACGTGGGACAGGGGACAATGAGCAGTTCTTC. Translating gives CASRQRGTGDNEQFF.

V gene TRBV30 combines with J gene TRBJ1-2; D is undetermined. Germline CDR1 and CDR2: GTSNPN and SVGIG (reference sequence). This CDR3 region has 14 residues. The V end was cut by 1 base, the J end by 3 bases, with 12 bases between. The CDR3 bases are TGTGCCTGGAGTGAAAACCCGAGGCACTATGGCTACACCTTC. Its translation is CAWSENPRHYGYTF.

This chain uses TRBV20-1 with TRBJ2-1; D gene uncertain. Germline V gene lookup returns CDR1 DFQATT and CDR2 SNEGSKA (reference sequence). V lost 6 bases to trimming and J lost 4 bases, with 4 bases between them. The CDR3 consists of 10 residues. The CDR3 protein is CSAGYNEQFF. In DNA form, the CDR3 reads TGCAGTGCCGGGTACAATGAGCAGTTCTTC.

The chain is built from TRBV7-2 and TRBJ2-5; 9 bases align to TRBD2. Trimming cost V 6 bases and J 4 bases; bases outside gene matches: 9. Germline CDR1 and CDR2: SGHTA and FQGNSA. The CDR3 has 15 amino acids. The CDR3 bases are TGTGCCAGCAGAAGTAGCGGGAGTACGTCAGAGACCCAGTACTTC. Translation gives CASRSSGSTSETQYF.